This T cell receptor beta chain was found in a study of cytomegalovirus exposure and HLA in healthy donors. The study, taken as a whole, reports: The study flagged some 170 TCR beta chains as cytomegalovirus-associated. Donors belonging to an Asian-associated ancestry cluster reportedly showed fewer N-insertions in productive TCRs than the roughly 680-donor mean, according to what a later analysis found.

Concerning this clone itself: Its matching antigen is unknown.

The germline V gene has CDR1 SGHTA and CDR2 FQGNSA. Trimming took 4 bases from V and 6 from J, leaving 10 bases between them. This CDR3 comprises 12 residues. The PCR contained 60 Vbeta and 13 Jbeta primers. The repertoire was sequenced with immunoSEQ multiplex PCR; TCRdb's copy has only in-frame clones and lacks some. Here the sample spans more than 100,000 clones, less than 85% being singletons. This receptor was identified in a woman between 35 and 50 years old in good health and CMV-seronegative. The specimen was PBMCs. This chain uses TRBV7-2 with TRBJ2-7; D is perhaps TRBD2 (7 bases). CDR3 sequence reads: CASSSGGTEQYF. DNA for the CDR3: TGTGCCAGCAGCTCGGGGGGCACCGAGCAGTACTTC.